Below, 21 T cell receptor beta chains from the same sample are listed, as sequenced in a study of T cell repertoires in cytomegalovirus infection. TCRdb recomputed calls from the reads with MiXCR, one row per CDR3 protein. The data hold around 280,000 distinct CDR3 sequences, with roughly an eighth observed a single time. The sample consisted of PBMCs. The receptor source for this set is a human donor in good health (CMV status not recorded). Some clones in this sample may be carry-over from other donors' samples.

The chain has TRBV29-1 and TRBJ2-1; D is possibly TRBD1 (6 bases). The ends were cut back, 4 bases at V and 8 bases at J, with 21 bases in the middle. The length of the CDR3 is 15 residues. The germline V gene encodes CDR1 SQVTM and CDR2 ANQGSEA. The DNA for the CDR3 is TGCAGCGTTGTGGGGACATTCGGGACCTTCCATGAGCAGTTCTTC. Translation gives CSVVGTFGTFHEQFF.

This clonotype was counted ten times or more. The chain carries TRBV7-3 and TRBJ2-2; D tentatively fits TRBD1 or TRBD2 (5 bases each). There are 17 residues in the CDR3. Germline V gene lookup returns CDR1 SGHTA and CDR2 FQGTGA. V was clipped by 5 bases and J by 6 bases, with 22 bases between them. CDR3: CASSPDVGTTHPGELFF. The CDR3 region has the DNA TGTGCCAGCAGCCCAGATGTGGGGACGACTCACCCCGGGGAGCTGTTTTTT. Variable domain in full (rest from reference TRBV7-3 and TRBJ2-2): GAGVSQTPSNKVTEKGKYVELRCDPISGHTALYWYRQSLGQGPEFLIYFQGTGAADDSGLPNDRFFAVRPEGSVSTLKIQRTERGDSAVYLCASSPDVGTTHPGELFFGEGSRLTVL.

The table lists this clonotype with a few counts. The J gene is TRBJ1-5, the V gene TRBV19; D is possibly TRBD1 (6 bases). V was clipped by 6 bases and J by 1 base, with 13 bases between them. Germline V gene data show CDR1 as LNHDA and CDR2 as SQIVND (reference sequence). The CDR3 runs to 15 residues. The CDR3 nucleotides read TGTGCCAGTAGGAACGGCAGGGGAAGCAATCAGCCCCAGCATTTT. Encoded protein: CASRNGRGSNQPQHF.

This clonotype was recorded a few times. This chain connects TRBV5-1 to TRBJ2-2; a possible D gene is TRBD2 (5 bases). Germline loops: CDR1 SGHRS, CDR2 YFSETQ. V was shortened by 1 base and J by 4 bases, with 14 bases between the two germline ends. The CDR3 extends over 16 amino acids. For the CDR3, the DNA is TGCGCCAGCAGCTTGAACCCTTTCGAGGGCACCGGGGAGCTGTTTTTT. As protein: CASSLNPFEGTGELFF.

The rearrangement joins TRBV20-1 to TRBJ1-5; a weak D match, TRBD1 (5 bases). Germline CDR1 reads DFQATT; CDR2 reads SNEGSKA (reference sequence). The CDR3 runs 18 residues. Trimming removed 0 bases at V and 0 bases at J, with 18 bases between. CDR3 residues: CSARDPGTIGYSNQPQHF. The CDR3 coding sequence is TGCAGTGCTAGAGACCCCGGGACCATAGGTTATAGCAATCAGCCCCAGCATTTT.

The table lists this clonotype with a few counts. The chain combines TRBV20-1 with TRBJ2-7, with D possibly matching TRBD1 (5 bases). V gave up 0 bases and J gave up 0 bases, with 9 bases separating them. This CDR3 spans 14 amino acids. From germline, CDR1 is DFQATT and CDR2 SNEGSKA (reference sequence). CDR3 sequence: CSARDRAYSYEQYF. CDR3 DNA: TGCAGTGCTAGAGACAGGGCCTACTCCTACGAGCAGTACTTC.

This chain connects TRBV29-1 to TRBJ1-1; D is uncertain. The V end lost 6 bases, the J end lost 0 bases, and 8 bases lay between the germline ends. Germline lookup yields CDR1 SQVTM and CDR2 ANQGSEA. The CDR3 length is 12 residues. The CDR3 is CSVGKMNTEAFF. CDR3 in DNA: TGCAGCGTCGGAAAGATGAACACTGAAGCTTTCTTT. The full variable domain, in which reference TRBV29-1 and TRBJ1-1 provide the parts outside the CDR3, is SAVISQKPSRDICQRGTSLTIQCQVDSQVTMMFWYRQQPGQSLTLIATANQGSEATYESGFVIDKFPISRPNLTFSTLTVSNMSPEDSSIYLCSVGKMNTEAFFGQGTRLTVV.

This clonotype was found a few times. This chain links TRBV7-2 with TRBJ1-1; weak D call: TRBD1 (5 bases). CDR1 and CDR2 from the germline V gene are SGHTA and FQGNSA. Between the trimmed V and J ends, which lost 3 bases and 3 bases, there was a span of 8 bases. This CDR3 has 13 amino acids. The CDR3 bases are TGTGCCAGCAGCTTGAACAGGTACACTGAAGCTTTCTTT. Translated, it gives CASSLNRYTEAFF.

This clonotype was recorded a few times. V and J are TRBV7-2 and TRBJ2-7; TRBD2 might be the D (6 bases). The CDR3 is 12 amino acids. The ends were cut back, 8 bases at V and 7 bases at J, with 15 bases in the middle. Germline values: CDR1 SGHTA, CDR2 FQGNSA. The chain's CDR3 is CASGGIDEEQYF. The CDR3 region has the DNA TGTGCCAGCGGGGGGATAGATGAAGAGCAGTACTTC.

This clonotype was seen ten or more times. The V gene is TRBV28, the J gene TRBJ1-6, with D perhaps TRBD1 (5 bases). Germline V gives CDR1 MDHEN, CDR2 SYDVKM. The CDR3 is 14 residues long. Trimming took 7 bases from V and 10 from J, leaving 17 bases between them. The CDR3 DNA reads TGTGCCAGCATCCCCGGGCAGGGTTGGTCACCCCTCCACTTT. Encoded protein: CASIPGQGWSPLHF.

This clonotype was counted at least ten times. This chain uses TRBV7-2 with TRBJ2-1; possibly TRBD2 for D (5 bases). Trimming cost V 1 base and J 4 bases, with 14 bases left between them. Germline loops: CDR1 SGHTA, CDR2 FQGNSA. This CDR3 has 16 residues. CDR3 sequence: CASSLGWELGYNEQFF. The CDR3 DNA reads TGTGCCAGCAGCTTAGGATGGGAGTTGGGATACAATGAGCAGTTCTTC. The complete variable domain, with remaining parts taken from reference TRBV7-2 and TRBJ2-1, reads GAGVSQSPSNKVTEKGKDVELRCDPISGHTALYWYRQSLGQGLEFLIYFQGNSAPDKSGLPSDRFSAERTGGSVSTLTIQRTQQEDSAVYLCASSLGWELGYNEQFFGPGTRLTVL.

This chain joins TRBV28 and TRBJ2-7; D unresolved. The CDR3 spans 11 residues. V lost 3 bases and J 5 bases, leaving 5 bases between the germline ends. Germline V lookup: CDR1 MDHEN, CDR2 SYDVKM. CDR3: CASSFRNEQYF. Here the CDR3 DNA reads TGTGCCAGCAGTTTTAGAAACGAGCAGTACTTC. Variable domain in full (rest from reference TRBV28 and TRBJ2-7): DVKVTQSSRYLVKRTGEKVFLECVQDMDHENMFWYRQDPGLGLRLIYFSYDVKMKEKGDIPEGYSVSREKKERFSLILESASTNQTSMYLCASSFRNEQYFGPGTRLTVT.

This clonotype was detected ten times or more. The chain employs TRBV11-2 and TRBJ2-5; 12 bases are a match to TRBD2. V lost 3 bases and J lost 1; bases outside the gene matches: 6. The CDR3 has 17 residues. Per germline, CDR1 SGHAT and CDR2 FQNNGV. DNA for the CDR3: TGTGCCAGCAGCTTTGGAGGACTAGCGGGACTCCAAGAGACCCAGTACTTC. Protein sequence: CASSFGGLAGLQETQYF.

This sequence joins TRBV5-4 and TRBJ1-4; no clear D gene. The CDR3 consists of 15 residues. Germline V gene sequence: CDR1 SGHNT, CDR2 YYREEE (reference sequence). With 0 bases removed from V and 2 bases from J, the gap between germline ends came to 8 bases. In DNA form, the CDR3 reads TGTGCCAGCAGCTTGGTAGGATCTACTAATGAAAAACTGTTTTTT. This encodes CASSLVGSTNEKLFF. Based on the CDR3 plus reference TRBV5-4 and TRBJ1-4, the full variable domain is ETGVTQSPTHLIKTRGQQVTLRCSSQSGHNTVSWYQQALGQGPQFIFQYYREEENGRGNFPPRFSGLQFPNYSSELNVNALELDDSALYLCASSLVGSTNEKLFFGSGTQLSVL.

CDR3 region: CASSQVAGEPELYEQYF. The CDR3 DNA sequence: TGTGCCAGCAGCCAAGTTGCGGGAGAACCGGAGCTGTACGAGCAGTACTTC. The rearrangement joins TRBV4-2 to TRBJ2-7; 7 bases map to TRBD2. Unmatched junction bases numbered 13, after V lost 1 base and J lost 4 bases. This CDR3 comprises 17 residues. The germline V gene has CDR1 LGHNA and CDR2 YNFKEQ.

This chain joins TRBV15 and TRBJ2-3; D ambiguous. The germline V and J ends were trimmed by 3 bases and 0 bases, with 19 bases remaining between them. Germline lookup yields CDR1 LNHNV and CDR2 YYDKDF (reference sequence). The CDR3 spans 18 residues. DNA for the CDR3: TGTGCCACCAGCAGGACCCCAGGTAGAGGAACTAGCACAGATACGCAGTATTTT. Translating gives CATSRTPGRGTSTDTQYF.

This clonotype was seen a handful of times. CDR3 region: CSVEGYSGGGDEQFF. The CDR3 DNA follows: TGCAGCGTTGAAGGTTATAGCGGGGGGGGGGATGAGCAGTTCTTC. This chain joins TRBV29-1 and TRBJ2-1; 11 positions agree with TRBD2. Trimming removed 1 base from V and 8 bases from J; junction bases left unmatched: 7. The CDR3 extends over 15 amino acids. From germline, CDR1 is SQVTM and CDR2 ANQGSEA.

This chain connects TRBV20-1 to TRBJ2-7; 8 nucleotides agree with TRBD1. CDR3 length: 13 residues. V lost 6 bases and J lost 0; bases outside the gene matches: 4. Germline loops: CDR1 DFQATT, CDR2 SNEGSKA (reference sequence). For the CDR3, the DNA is TGCAGTGCAGGGGACAGGAGCTCCTACGAGCAGTACTTC. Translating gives CSAGDRSSYEQYF.

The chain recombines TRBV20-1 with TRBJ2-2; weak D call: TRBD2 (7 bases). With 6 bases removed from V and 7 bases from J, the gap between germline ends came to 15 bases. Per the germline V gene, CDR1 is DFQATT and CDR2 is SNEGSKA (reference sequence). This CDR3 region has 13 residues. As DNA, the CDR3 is TGCAGTGCCCGTCGGGGGGCGATCGGGGAGCTGTTTTTT. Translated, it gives CSARRGAIGELFF.

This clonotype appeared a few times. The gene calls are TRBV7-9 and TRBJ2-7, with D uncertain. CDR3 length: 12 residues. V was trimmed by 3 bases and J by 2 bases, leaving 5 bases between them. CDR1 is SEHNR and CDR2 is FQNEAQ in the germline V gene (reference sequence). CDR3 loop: CASSFETYEQYF. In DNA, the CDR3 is TGTGCCAGCAGCTTCGAGACCTACGAGCAGTACTTC.

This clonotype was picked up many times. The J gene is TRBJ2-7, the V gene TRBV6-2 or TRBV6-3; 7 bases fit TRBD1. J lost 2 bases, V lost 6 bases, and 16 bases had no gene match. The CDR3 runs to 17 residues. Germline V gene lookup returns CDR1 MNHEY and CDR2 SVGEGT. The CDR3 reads CASSRIQSGTVPYEQYF. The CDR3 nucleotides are TGTGCCAGCAGCCGCATCCAATCCGGGACAGTCCCCTACGAGCAGTACTTC.